These T cell receptor beta chains were read from a single sample in a study of Ad26.COV2.S vaccination and SARS-CoV-2 variants. The method was immunoSEQ multiplex PCR; TCRdb's version includes in-frame clones alone and lacks a portion of them. The data show about 370,000 clones, with approximately 90% seen just once and under 2% held by the top ten. This material consisted of peripheral blood, taken in a trial of Ad26.COV2.S vaccine versus placebo. These receptors all stem from a person aged 18 to 59 who received the Ad26.COV2.S COVID-19 vaccine or a placebo. The CDR3 runs from the conserved cysteine through the conserved F or W. The D gene is left open where the match is weak. Rows give clone size only sometimes, using once, few, many, or a class for an expanded clone.

D	V	size	J	length	CDR3	DNA
TRBD1	TRBV5-6	NA	TRBJ2-7	12	CASTGAYYEQYF	TGTGCCTCGACAGGGGCCTACTACGAGCAGTACTTC
TRBD1	TRBV5-1	NA	TRBJ1-6	14	CASSGDSENSPLHF	TGCGCCAGCAGCGGGGACAGTGAAAACTCACCCCTCCACTTT
NA	TRBV6-5	NA	TRBJ1-3	16	CASISSGGVVGNTIYF	TGTGCCAGCATTTCCTCGGGGGGAGTGGTTGGAAACACCATATATTTT
NA	TRBV5-1	NA	TRBJ1-4	13	CASSLPGAEKLFF	TGCGCCAGCAGCTTGCCCGGGGCTGAAAAACTGTTTTTT
NA	TRBV5-1	NA	TRBJ2-2	15	CASSLDGGSAGELFF	TGCGCCAGCAGCTTGGATGGGGGTAGCGCCGGGGAGCTGTTTTTT
NA	TRBV18	NA	TRBJ2-5	15	CASSPFQGHHGTQYF	TGTGCCAGCTCACCTTTCCAGGGCCACCATGGGACCCAGTACTTC
NA	TRBV7-9	once	TRBJ2-7	15	CASSFRETGSYEQYF	TGTGCCAGCAGCTTCAGGGAGACGGGCTCCTACGAGCAGTACTTC
TRBD1	TRBV29-1	NA	TRBJ2-6	13	CSVGTAGANVLTF	TGCAGCGTGGGGACAGCTGGGGCCAACGTCCTGACTTTC
TRBD1	TRBV28	NA	TRBJ2-6	17	CASTLTGTISGANVLTF	TGTGCCAGCACCCTGACAGGGACAATCTCTGGGGCCAACGTCCTGACTTTC
NA	TRBV2	NA	TRBJ1-1	12	CAITTENTEAFF	TGTGCCATAACGACCGAGAACACTGAAGCTTTCTTT
NA	TRBV10-3	NA	TRBJ1-6	14	CAISEGPNRAPLHF	TGTGCCATCAGTGAGGGGCCCAACCGGGCACCCCTCCACTTT
NA	TRBV27	NA	TRBJ2-7	16	CASSFSPPPLSYEQYF	TGTGCCAGCAGTTTTTCCCCCCCGCCTCTTTCCTACGAGCAGTACTTC
TRBD1	TRBV4-2	NA	TRBJ1-1	18	CASSQSGQGHSLNTEAFF	TGTGCCAGCAGCCAATCGGGACAGGGACATAGTTTGAACACTGAAGCTTTCTTT
NA	TRBV19	NA	TRBJ2-2	14	CASSRTRDTGELFF	TGTGCCAGTAGCCGAACTCGGGACACCGGGGAGCTGTTTTTT
NA	TRBV6-5	NA	TRBJ2-2	12	CASQVDTGELFF	TGTGCCAGCCAAGTGGACACCGGGGAGCTGTTTTTT
TRBD1	TRBV2	once	TRBJ2-5	15	CASRGDRGTYETQYF	TGTGCCAGCAGGGGGGACAGGGGCACTTACGAGACCCAGTACTTC
NA	TRBV28	NA	TRBJ2-7	12	CASSSDGYEQYF	TGTGCCAGCAGTTCGGACGGGTACGAGCAGTACTTC
NA	TRBV30	few	TRBJ2-2	13	CAWRGSGTGELFF	TGTGCCTGGAGGGGGTCGGGCACCGGGGAGCTGTTTTTT
NA	TRBV28	NA	TRBJ2-3	14	CASSLRDGLGTQYF	TGTGCCAGCAGTTTACGGGACGGGTTAGGGACGCAGTATTTT
NA	TRBV6-2/TRBV6-3	once	TRBJ2-7	13	CASSYSKYYEQYF	TGTGCCAGCAGTTACTCGAAGTACTACGAGCAGTACTTC
NA	TRBV12-5	NA	TRBJ2-3	14	CASGPRTGTDTQYF	TGTGCTAGTGGTCCTCGGACAGGCACAGATACGCAGTATTTT
NA	TRBV7-2	NA	TRBJ2-7	14	CASSGRGEWHEQYF	TGTGCCAGCAGCGGTAGGGGGGAGTGGCACGAGCAGTACTTC
NA	TRBV4-2	NA	TRBJ2-3	18	CASSQVPTTLANSDTQYF	TGTGCCAGCAGCCAAGTCCCCACAACTTTAGCAAATAGCGATACGCAGTATTTT
NA	TRBV13	NA	TRBJ2-3	17	CASSSTGDRGGTDTQYF	TGTGCCAGCAGCTCCACGGGGGACCGCGGGGGCACAGATACGCAGTATTTT
NA	TRBV2	NA	TRBJ2-5	15	CASSELRQGKETQYF	TGTGCCAGCAGTGAACTTCGCCAGGGTAAAGAGACCCAGTACTTC
NA	TRBV15	NA	TRBJ1-1	15	CATSRDAGANTEAFF	TGTGCCACCAGCAGAGACGCGGGGGCAAACACTGAAGCTTTCTTT
NA	TRBV12-3/TRBV12-4	NA	TRBJ1-1	13	CASSIGQNTEAFF	TGTGCCAGCAGTATCGGACAGAACACTGAAGCTTTCTTT
NA	TRBV5-1	NA	TRBJ1-4	14	CASSLDRNNEKLFF	TGCGCCAGCAGCTTGGACAGGAATAATGAAAAACTGTTTTTT
NA	TRBV7-3	NA	TRBJ1-1	13	CASSSRPNTEAFF	TGTGCCAGCAGCTCGCGACCTAACACTGAAGCTTTCTTT
TRBD2	TRBV27	few	TRBJ2-2	15	CASSPGTTFRGELFF	TGTGCCAGCAGTCCAGGGACTACATTTAGGGGGGAGCTGTTTTTT
NA	TRBV7-9	NA	TRBJ1-5	14	CASSLTGSNQPQHF	TGTGCCAGCAGCTTAACAGGAAGCAATCAGCCCCAGCATTTT
NA	TRBV2	NA	TRBJ1-1	14	CASSLGGVNTEAFF	TGTGCCAGCAGTTTGGGGGGGGTGAACACTGAAGCTTTCTTT
NA	TRBV28	NA	TRBJ2-7	14	CASSPQGFHYEQYF	TGTGCCAGCAGTCCCCAGGGGTTCCACTACGAGCAGTACTTC
NA	TRBV5-6	NA	TRBJ2-1	13	CASSLMKWDMSFF	TGTGCCAGCAGCTTAATGAAATGGGACATGTCGTTCTTC
TRBD2	TRBV10-3	NA	TRBJ2-1	16	CAISESGGTNPKIQFF	TGTGCCATCAGTGAGTCGGGCGGGACTAACCCAAAGATCCAGTTCTTC
TRBD1	TRBV5-1	NA	TRBJ1-1	13	CASSIRQGTEAFF	TGCGCCAGCAGCATCCGACAGGGCACTGAAGCTTTCTTT
NA	TRBV5-1	NA	TRBJ1-5	13	CASSLSSNQPQHF	TGCGCCAGCAGCTTGAGTAGCAATCAGCCCCAGCATTTT
TRBD2	TRBV19	NA	TRBJ2-1	15	CASSIAGGSYNEQFF	TGTGCCAGTAGCATAGCGGGAGGCTCCTACAATGAGCAGTTCTTC
NA	TRBV7-9	NA	TRBJ1-3	16	CASSLSQTQVGNTIYF	TGTGCCAGCAGCTTATCCCAAACCCAGGTGGGAAACACCATATATTTT
NA	TRBV18	NA	TRBJ2-2	16	CASSPDRGPHTGELFF	TGTGCCAGCTCTCCCGACCGCGGACCCCACACCGGGGAGCTGTTTTTT
NA	TRBV29-1	NA	TRBJ2-7	13	CSVVDRSSYEQYF	TGCAGCGTTGTAGACAGGAGCTCCTACGAGCAGTACTTC
NA	TRBV28	NA	TRBJ2-1	11	CASCRANEQFF	TGTGCCAGCTGCAGGGCCAATGAGCAGTTCTTC
NA	TRBV2	NA	TRBJ2-7	15	CASSSQGGGSYEQYF	TGTGCCAGCAGTTCACAGGGAGGGGGCTCCTACGAGCAGTACTTC
TRBD1	TRBV5-1	NA	TRBJ2-5	16	CASSLAGDRAKETQYF	TGCGCCAGCAGCTTGGCCGGGGACAGGGCGAAAGAGACCCAGTACTTC
TRBD2	TRBV7-9	few	TRBJ2-1	16	CASSLGGLAGYNEQFF	TGTGCCAGCAGCTTAGGCGGGCTAGCGGGCTACAATGAGCAGTTCTTC
NA	TRBV12-3/TRBV12-4	NA	TRBJ1-1	12	CASSFGYTEAFF	TGTGCCAGCAGTTTTGGCTACACTGAAGCTTTCTTT
NA	TRBV11-3	NA	TRBJ1-2	15	CASSSESSLSYGYTF	TGTGCCAGCAGCTCTGAGAGCTCGTTAAGCTATGGCTACACCTTC